This TCR beta chain was sequenced for a study of early T cells in non-severe SARS-CoV-2 infection. Study summary: Chains stayed unpaired after sequencing of bulk RNA from unsorted whole blood.

The J segment lost 4 bases and the V segment lost 3 bases, leaving 6 bases of the junction unmatched. From germline, CDR1 is KGHSH and CDR2 LQKENI. The CDR3 runs to 15 residues. Study-wide findings and caveats: There was a bias toward anti-spike CD8 responses in VDJdb matching, which missed private and CD4 specificities.

Researchers attached unique molecular identifiers to individual cDNA molecules. TCRdb itself ran the 5' RACE reads through MiXCR, one entry per CDR3 protein. The sample lists around 30,000 distinct CDR3 sequences, more than 5% occurring once. Only a few counts were recorded for this clonotype. Its antigen is still unknown. The rearrangement joins TRBV18 to TRBJ1-1; 9 bases are shared with TRBD1. The receptor's source is an adult who was a healthcare worker with PCR-confirmed SARS-CoV-2 infection or an uninfected control (not recorded which). Specimen: whole blood. CDR3 region: CASSPGTGKTTEAFF. The CDR3 DNA sequence: TGTGCCAGCTCACCCGGGACAGGGAAGACCACTGAAGCTTTCTTT.